The subject of this entry is one T cell receptor (beta chain). Its antigen is currently unknown. These data come from a study of T cells after yellow fever vaccination. One entry per CDR3 protein results from TCRdb running MiXCR on the 5' RACE reads. This table has just under 600,000 distinct CDR3 sequences, roughly 13% appearing once. Looked up from germline, CDR1 is LGHNA and CDR2 is YSLEER. This CDR3 contains 16 residues. The ends lost 4 bases at V and 6 bases at J; junction bases unmatched: 6. Study observations and caveats: A faster peak, day 5 versus 15, was reached by the weaker secondary response.

This clonotype was obtained from a man between 25 and 39 years old who received the YFV17D yellow fever vaccine. Sequences were derived from PBMCs, sampled on the day of the yellow fever booster vaccination. The chain recombines TRBV4-3 with TRBJ2-1; TRBD2 matches 13 bases. CDR3 nucleotide sequence: TGCGCCAGCAGCCCTGGCGGGACTAGCGGGATCAATGAGCAGTTCTTC. Translating it yields CASSPGGTSGINEQFF.